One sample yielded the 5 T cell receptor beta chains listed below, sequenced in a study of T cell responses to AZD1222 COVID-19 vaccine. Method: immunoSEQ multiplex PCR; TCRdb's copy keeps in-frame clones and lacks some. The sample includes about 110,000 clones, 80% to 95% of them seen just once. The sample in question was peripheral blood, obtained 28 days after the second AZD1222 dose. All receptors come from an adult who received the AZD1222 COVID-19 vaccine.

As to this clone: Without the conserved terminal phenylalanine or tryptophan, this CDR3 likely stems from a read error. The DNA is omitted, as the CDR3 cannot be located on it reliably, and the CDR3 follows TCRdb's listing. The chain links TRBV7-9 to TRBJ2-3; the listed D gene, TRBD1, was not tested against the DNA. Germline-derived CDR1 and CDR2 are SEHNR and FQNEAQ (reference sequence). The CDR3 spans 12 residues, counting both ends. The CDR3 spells CASSLIGEQGEI.

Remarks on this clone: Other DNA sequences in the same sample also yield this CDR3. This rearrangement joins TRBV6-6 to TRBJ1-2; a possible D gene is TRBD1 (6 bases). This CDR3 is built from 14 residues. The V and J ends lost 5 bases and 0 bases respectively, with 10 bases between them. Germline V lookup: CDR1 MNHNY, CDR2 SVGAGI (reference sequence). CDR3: CASSPGTTNYGYTF. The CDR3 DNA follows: TGTGCCAGCAGTCCCGGGACAACTAACTATGGCTACACCTTC.

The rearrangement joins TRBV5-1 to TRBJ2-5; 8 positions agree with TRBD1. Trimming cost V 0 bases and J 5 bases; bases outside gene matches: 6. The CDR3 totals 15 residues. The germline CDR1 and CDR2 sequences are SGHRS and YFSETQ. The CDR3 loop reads CASSLGQGAGETQYF. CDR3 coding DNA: TGCGCCAGCAGCTTGGGGCAGGGGGCAGGGGAGACCCAGTACTTC.

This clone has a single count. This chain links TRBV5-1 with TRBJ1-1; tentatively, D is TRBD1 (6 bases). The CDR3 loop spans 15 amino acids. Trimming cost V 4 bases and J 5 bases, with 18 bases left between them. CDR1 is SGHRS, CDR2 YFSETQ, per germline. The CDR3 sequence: CASSMKQGPGTEAFF. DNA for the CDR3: TGCGCCAGCAGCATGAAACAGGGCCCGGGGACTGAAGCTTTCTTT.

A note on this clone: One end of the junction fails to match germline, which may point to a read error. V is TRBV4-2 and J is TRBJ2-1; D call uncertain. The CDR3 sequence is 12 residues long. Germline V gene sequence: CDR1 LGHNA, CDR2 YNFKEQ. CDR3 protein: CASSPSHNEQFF. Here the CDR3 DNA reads TGTGCCAGCAGCCCCTCCCACAATGAGCAGTTCTTC.